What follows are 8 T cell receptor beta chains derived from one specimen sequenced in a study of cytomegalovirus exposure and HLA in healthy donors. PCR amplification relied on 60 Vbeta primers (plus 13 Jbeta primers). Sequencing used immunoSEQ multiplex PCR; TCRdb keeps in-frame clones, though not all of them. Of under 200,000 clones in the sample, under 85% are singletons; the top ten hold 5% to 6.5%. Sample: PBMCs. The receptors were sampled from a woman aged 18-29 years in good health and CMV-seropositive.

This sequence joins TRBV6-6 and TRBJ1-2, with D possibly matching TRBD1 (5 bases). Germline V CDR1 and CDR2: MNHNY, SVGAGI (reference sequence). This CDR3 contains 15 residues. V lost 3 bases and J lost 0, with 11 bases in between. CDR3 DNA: TGTGCCAGCAGTTATCTCCCGACAGCTAACTATGGCTACACCTTC. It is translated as CASSYLPTANYGYTF.

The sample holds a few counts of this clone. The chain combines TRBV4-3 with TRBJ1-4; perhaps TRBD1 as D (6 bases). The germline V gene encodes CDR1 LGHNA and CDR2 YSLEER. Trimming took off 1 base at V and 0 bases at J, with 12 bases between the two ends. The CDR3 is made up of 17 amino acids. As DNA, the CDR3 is TGCGCCAGCAGCCAAGGACCCCAGGGGCCAACTAATGAAAAACTGTTTTTT. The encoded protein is CASSQGPQGPTNEKLFF.

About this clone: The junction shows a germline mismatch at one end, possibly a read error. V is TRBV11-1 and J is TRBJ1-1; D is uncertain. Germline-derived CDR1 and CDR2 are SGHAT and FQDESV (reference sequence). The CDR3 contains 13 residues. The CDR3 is CAGSLGRNTEAFF. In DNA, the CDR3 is TGTGCCGGCAGCTTAGGTCGGAACACTGAAGCTTTCTTT.

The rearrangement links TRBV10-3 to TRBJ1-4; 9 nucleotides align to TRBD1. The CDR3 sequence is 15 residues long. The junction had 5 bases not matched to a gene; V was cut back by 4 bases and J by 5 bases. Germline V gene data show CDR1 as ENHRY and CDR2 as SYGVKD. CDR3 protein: CAISVGDRGNEKLFF. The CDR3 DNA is TGTGCCATCAGTGTCGGCGACAGGGGGAATGAAAAACTGTTTTTT.

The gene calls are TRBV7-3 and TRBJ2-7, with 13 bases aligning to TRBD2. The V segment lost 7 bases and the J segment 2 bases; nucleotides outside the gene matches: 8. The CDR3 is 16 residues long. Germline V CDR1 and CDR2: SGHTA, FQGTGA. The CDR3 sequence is CASNQEGTSGAYEQYF. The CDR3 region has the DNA TGTGCCAGCAACCAAGAGGGGACTAGCGGGGCCTACGAGCAGTACTTC.

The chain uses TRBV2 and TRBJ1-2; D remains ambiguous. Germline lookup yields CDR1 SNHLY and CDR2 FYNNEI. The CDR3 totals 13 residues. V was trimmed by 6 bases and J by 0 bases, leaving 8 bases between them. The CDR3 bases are TGTGCCAGCAGAGAGCCCTCTAACTATGGCTACACCTTC. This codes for CASREPSNYGYTF.

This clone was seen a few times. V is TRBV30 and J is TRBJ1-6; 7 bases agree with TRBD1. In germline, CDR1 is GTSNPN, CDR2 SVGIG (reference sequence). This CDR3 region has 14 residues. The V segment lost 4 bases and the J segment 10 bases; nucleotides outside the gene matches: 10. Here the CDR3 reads CAWISGTDVSPLHF. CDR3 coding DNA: TGTGCCTGGATTAGCGGGACAGATGTCTCACCCCTCCACTTT. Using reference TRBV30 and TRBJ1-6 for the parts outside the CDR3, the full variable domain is SQTIHQWPATLVQPVGSPLSLECTVEGTSNPNLYWYRQAAGRGLQLLFYSVGIGQISSEVPQNLSASRPQDRQFILSSKKLLLSDSGFYLCAWISGTDVSPLHFGNGTRLTVT.

The CDR3 sequence: CASSLVPGGGYEQYF. The CDR3 region has the DNA TGTGCCAGCAGCTTGGTTCCAGGGGGCGGTTACGAGCAGTACTTC. This chain connects TRBV5-6 to TRBJ2-7, with TRBD1 matching 8 bases. Per germline, CDR1 SGHDT and CDR2 YYEEEE. CDR3 length: 15 amino acids. The V and J ends lost 0 bases and 4 bases, in that order; junction bases with no gene match: 6. The full variable domain, rest sourced from reference TRBV5-6 and TRBJ2-7, is DAGVTQSPTHLIKTRGQQVTLRCSPKSGHDTVSWYQQALGQGPQFIFQYYEEEERQRGNFPDRFSGHQFPNYSSELNVNALLLGDSALYLCASSLVPGGGYEQYFGPGTRLTVT.